These 26 T cell receptor beta chains originate from one sample sequenced in a study of cytomegalovirus exposure and HLA in healthy donors. The PCR used 60 Vbeta and 13 Jbeta primers. Sequencing was performed with immunoSEQ multiplex PCR; in TCRdb, only in-frame clones are kept and a portion is missing. The top ten clones hold 1.8% of a sample with about 220,000 clones, about 75% of them seen once. Material for sequencing was PBMCs. Receptor source: a woman between 25 and 40 years old in good health and CMV-seronegative.

This clone turned up a few times. The gene calls are TRBV19 and TRBJ1-2; D is unclear. The CDR3 extends over 15 amino acids. Trimming removed 5 bases from V and 8 bases from J, with 21 bases in between. Per the germline V gene, CDR1 is LNHDA and CDR2 is SQIVND (reference sequence). This CDR3 is CASSERAGKGGGYTF. Written as DNA, the CDR3 is TGTGCCAGTAGTGAGCGGGCCGGGAAGGGCGGAGGCTACACCTTC.

The chain joins TRBV15 to TRBJ2-2; TRBD1 aligns across 7 bases. V was pared by 3 bases and J by 2 bases, with 15 bases of the junction left unmatched. The CDR3 is 19 residues long. CDR1 LNHNV and CDR2 YYDKDF come from the germline V gene (reference sequence). CDR3 region: CATSSWPGVGDSNTGELFF. The CDR3 DNA sequence: TGTGCCACCAGCAGTTGGCCCGGGGTTGGGGACAGCAACACCGGGGAGCTGTTTTTT.

This clone was counted only a few times. The rearrangement uses TRBV27 and TRBJ2-5; 7 positions agree with TRBD1. There are 13 residues in the CDR3. V was pared by 2 bases and J by 5 bases, with 2 bases of the junction left unmatched. Germline assignment: CDR1 MNHEY and CDR2 SMNVEV (reference sequence). Here the CDR3 reads CASSLGRGETQYF. The CDR3 DNA reads TGTGCCAGCAGTTTAGGCAGGGGGGAGACCCAGTACTTC.

The V call is TRBV6-1, the J call TRBJ1-5; 7 bases match TRBD1. The CDR3 runs to 15 residues. V dropped 6 bases and J dropped 1; count of bases not matched to a gene: 6. The V gene's germline CDR1 is MNHNS and CDR2 SASEGT. This CDR3 reads CASRPYRGSNQPQHF. Written as DNA, the CDR3 is TGTGCCAGCAGGCCCTACAGGGGAAGCAATCAGCCCCAGCATTTT.

CDR3 nucleotides: TGTGCCAGCAGTATCCGACTAGCGGGTCCTATCTACAATGAGCAGTTCTTC. It specifies CASSIRLAGPIYNEQFF. This chain uses TRBV27 with TRBJ2-1, with TRBD2 matching over 10 bases. The V gene end was trimmed by 5 bases and the J gene end by 3 bases; junction bases not matched to a gene: 10. From germline, CDR1 is MNHEY and CDR2 SMNVEV (reference sequence). The CDR3 has 17 residues.

The chain carries TRBV11-2 and TRBJ2-7, with D tentatively TRBD1 (6 bases). This CDR3 region has 13 residues. Per the germline V gene, CDR1 is SGHAT and CDR2 is FQNNGV. Trimming left V 3 bases short and J 3 bases short, with 9 bases between. The chain's CDR3 is CASSLAGVYEQYF. In nucleotides, the CDR3 is TGTGCCAGCAGCTTGGCAGGGGTCTACGAGCAGTACTTC.

This clone was seen more than once but under ten times. The V call is TRBV27, the J call TRBJ2-4; a weak D match, TRBD1 (6 bases). V lost 5 bases and J 0 bases, leaving 20 bases between the germline ends. The CDR3 consists of 18 residues. Germline CDR1 and CDR2: MNHEY and SMNVEV (reference sequence). The CDR3 loop reads CASSHPDSFPLAKNIQYF. CDR3 DNA: TGTGCCAGCAGTCACCCGGACAGTTTTCCCCTAGCCAAAAACATTCAGTACTTC.

This clone appeared a single time. For the CDR3, the DNA is TGTGCCTGGAGTGTAGGGACAGGGAACACTGAAGCTTTCTTT. Residues: CAWSVGTGNTEAFF. V is TRBV30 and J is TRBJ1-1; TRBD1 aligns across 8 bases. The CDR3 has 14 amino acids. Germline V gene lookup returns CDR1 GTSNPN and CDR2 SVGIG (reference sequence). The trim removed 0 bases at V and 1 base at J, leaving 1 base unmatched.

The chain has TRBV6-1 and TRBJ1-2, with D hard to call. Trimming took off 5 bases at V and 1 base at J, with 8 bases between the two ends. Germline CDR1 and CDR2: MNHNS and SASEGT. This CDR3 has 13 residues. The CDR3 coding sequence is TGTGCCAGCAGTCCCCGAGTTAACTATGGCTACACCTTC. Its protein product is CASSPRVNYGYTF.

The chain employs TRBV27 and TRBJ2-1; 7 bases align to TRBD2. The germline V gene has CDR1 MNHEY and CDR2 SMNVEV (reference sequence). The length of the CDR3 is 17 residues. V gave up 1 base and J gave up 0 bases; unmatched junction bases: 6. DNA of the CDR3: TGTGCCAGCAGTTTATTTGGTCGGACTAGCTCCTACAATGAGCAGTTCTTC. The encoded protein is CASSLFGRTSSYNEQFF.

The chain is built from TRBV7-8 and TRBJ2-7, with TRBD2 as a possible D gene (6 bases). The CDR3 is 13 amino acids. Germline assignment: CDR1 SGHVS and CDR2 FQNEAQ. Trimming stripped 5 bases from V and 1 base from J, with 9 bases between. DNA for the CDR3: TGTGCCAGCAGCCCGGGGGAATCCTACGAGCAGTACTTC. Its translation: CASSPGESYEQYF.

The genes are TRBV27 and TRBJ1-6; TRBD1 agrees at 7 bases. The trim removed 6 bases at V and 10 bases at J, leaving 3 bases unmatched. The CDR3 contains 12 residues. Germline CDR1 reads MNHEY; CDR2 reads SMNVEV (reference sequence). The CDR3 spells CASRTGLSPLHF. The CDR3 DNA is TGTGCCAGCAGGACAGGGTTATCACCCCTCCACTTT.

The rearrangement uses TRBV15 and TRBJ1-5, with 10 nucleotides matching TRBD1. Germline V gene sequence: CDR1 LNHNV, CDR2 YYDKDF (reference sequence). Trimming took 1 base from V and 7 from J; bases not matched to a gene: 4. The CDR3 is made up of 15 amino acids. The CDR3 loop is CATSRGQGAQQPQHF. In nucleotides, the CDR3 is TGTGCCACCAGCAGAGGACAGGGGGCACAGCAGCCCCAGCATTTT.

This clone was counted a single time. Mismatch with germline at one junction end may stem from a read error. V gene TRBV7-7 combines with J gene TRBJ1-2; TRBD1 agrees at 8 bases. Germline V lookup: CDR1 SSHAT, CDR2 FNYEAQ (reference sequence). The CDR3 sequence is 14 residues long. Here the CDR3 reads CASSLVRDRYGYTF. CDR3 nucleotides: TGTGCTAGCAGCTTAGTTAGGGACAGGTATGGCTACACCTTC.

The V call is TRBV12-5, the J call TRBJ1-6; TRBD1 is a possible D gene (6 bases). Germline assignment: CDR1 LGHNT and CDR2 FRNRAP. The germline V and J ends were trimmed by 7 bases and 0 bases, with 13 bases remaining between them. CDR3 length: 16 amino acids. The CDR3 sequence is CASALTGSSYNSPLHF. DNA of the CDR3: TGTGCTAGTGCCTTAACAGGGAGCTCCTATAATTCACCCCTCCACTTT.

This clone was seen once. CDR3 protein: CASIGEMNTEAFF. The CDR3 coding sequence is TGTGCCAGCATAGGGGAAATGAACACTGAAGCTTTCTTT. The chain is built from TRBV2 and TRBJ1-1; perhaps TRBD1 as D (5 bases). The germline V gene encodes CDR1 SNHLY and CDR2 FYNNEI. V lost 7 bases and J lost 0, with 9 bases in between. The CDR3 runs to 13 residues.

This sequence joins TRBV18 and TRBJ1-3; D not resolved. Germline values: CDR1 KGHSH, CDR2 LQKENI. Trimming left V 8 bases short and J 2 bases short, with 16 bases between. The CDR3 covers 15 residues. The CDR3 coding sequence is TGTGCCAGCAGACCACCGGTGAGGGCTGGAAACACCATATATTTT. Its translation: CASRPPVRAGNTIYF.

This clone was observed once. The chain employs TRBV19 and TRBJ2-5, with 10 bases that match TRBD1. The DNA end lines up better with TRBJ2-7; the J call may be wrong. Germline V CDR1 and CDR2: LNHDA, SQIVND (reference sequence). The CDR3 contains 14 residues. In DNA form, the CDR3 reads TGTGCCAGTAGTACCGGGACAGGGGCCTACGAGCAGTACTTC. As protein: CASSTGTGAYEQYF.

The rearrangement links TRBV30 to TRBJ2-7; a weak D match, TRBD2 (6 bases). The CDR3 is 14 residues long. Germline V gene sequence: CDR1 GTSNPN, CDR2 SVGIG (reference sequence). V was clipped by 3 bases and J by 6 bases, with 18 bases between them. CDR3 region: CAWSSRGTGLEQYF. The CDR3 region has the DNA TGTGCCTGGAGCTCGCGGGGTACAGGTCTCGAGCAGTACTTC.

There are a few counts of this clone. The rearrangement joins TRBV6-1 to TRBJ2-1; 14 bases fit TRBD2. V lost 10 bases, J lost 8 bases, and 7 bases stayed unmatched. Germline assignment: CDR1 MNHNS and CDR2 SASEGT. The CDR3 is 14 amino acids. Here the CDR3 DNA reads TGTGCCATCAGGGGACTAGCGGGAGACGATGAGCAGTTCTTC. Protein sequence: CAIRGLAGDDEQFF.

V usage is TRBV19 and J usage is TRBJ2-7, with D maybe TRBD1 (6 bases). The germline CDR1 and CDR2 sequences are LNHDA and SQIVND (reference sequence). The CDR3 length is 13 residues. V was trimmed by 8 bases and J by 3 bases, leaving 14 bases between them. CDR3 in DNA: TGTGCCAGTGCAGCAGGGGATAACTACGAGCAGTACTTC. This encodes CASAAGDNYEQYF.

This chain links TRBV6-1 with TRBJ1-2; 9 bases are a match to TRBD1. V shed 6 bases and J 5 bases; nucleotides not matched to a gene: 4. The CDR3 has 13 residues. CDR1 and CDR2 (germline): MNHNS, SASEGT. The CDR3 region is CASSWGTGYGYTF. The CDR3 DNA reads as TGTGCCAGCAGCTGGGGGACAGGGTATGGCTACACCTTC.

The chain links TRBV30 to TRBJ1-2; 8 bases align to TRBD1. V was clipped by 3 bases and J by 8 bases; unmatched bases: 8. CDR1 GTSNPN and CDR2 SVGIG come from the germline V gene (reference sequence). CDR3 size: 13 residues. The CDR3 coding sequence is TGTGCCTGGAGCTCGACAGGGGTAGGCGGCTACACCTTC. It is translated as CAWSSTGVGGYTF.

The gene calls are TRBV29-1 and TRBJ1-2, with 9 nucleotides matching TRBD1. Germline CDR1 SQVTM, CDR2 ANQGSEA. The CDR3 spans 14 residues. V was pared by 3 bases and J by 4 bases, with 6 bases of the junction left unmatched. DNA of the CDR3: TGCAGCGTTGATTTGGACAGGGGAAGCTATGGCTACACCTTC. As protein: CSVDLDRGSYGYTF.

The chain carries TRBV9 and TRBJ2-7; TRBD1 aligns across 9 bases. The CDR3 extends over 16 amino acids. The V gene's germline CDR1 is SGDLS and CDR2 YYNGEE. V dropped 0 bases and J dropped 1; count of bases not matched to a gene: 5. The CDR3 spells CASSVEGTGPSYEQYF. CDR3 bases: TGTGCCAGCAGCGTAGAGGGGACAGGGCCTTCCTACGAGCAGTACTTC.

This clone appeared once. The chain recombines TRBV5-1 with TRBJ2-1; D gene unclear. V was cut by 2 bases and J by 9 bases, with 6 bases left in between. The CDR3 length is 11 residues. CDR1 and CDR2 from the germline V gene are SGHRS and YFSETQ. The CDR3 loop is CASSFPGEQFF. The CDR3 bases are TGCGCCAGCAGCTTCCCGGGTGAGCAGTTCTTC.